This is a list of T cell receptor beta chains from one sample in a study of blood T cell repertoires in COVID-19. TCRdb's copy holds only in-frame clones and misses some; the assay was immunoSEQ multiplex PCR. The sample lists about 50,000 clones, 91% seen once, with less than 7.5% in the top ten. The sample comprised peripheral blood. The source of these receptors is a man aged 50 to 60 with active COVID-19. CDR3s include the opening cysteine and the closing phenylalanine or tryptophan. The D gene is left open where the match is weak. Clone sizes are given selectively: once, few, many, or a class where the clone is expanded.

D gene: TRBD1
clone size: .
J gene: TRBJ2-7
V gene: TRBV10-3
CDR3 protein: CATERTGGYEQYF
CDR3 DNA: TGTGCCACCGAGAGGACAGGTGGCTACGAGCAGTACTTC

D gene: TRBD2
clone size: .
J gene: TRBJ2-3
V gene: TRBV11-2
CDR3 protein: CASSLGTRSGDTQYF
CDR3 DNA: TGTGCCAGCAGCTTAGGGACTAGGTCTGGAGATACGCAGTATTTT

D gene: TRBD1
clone size: .
J gene: TRBJ1-1
V gene: TRBV5-8
CDR3 protein: CASSGDRGRNTEAFF
CDR3 DNA: TGTGCCAGCAGCGGGGACAGGGGAAGGAACACTGAAGCTTTCTTT

D gene: TRBD1
clone size: .
J gene: TRBJ2-6
V gene: TRBV7-6
CDR3 protein: CASSSRQGLSVANVLTF
CDR3 DNA: TGTGCCAGCAGCTCTCGACAGGGTCTCTCTGTGGCCAACGTCCTGACTTTC

D gene: .
clone size: .
J gene: TRBJ1-2
V gene: TRBV6-1
CDR3 protein: CASSELVNGYTF
CDR3 DNA: TGTGCCAGCAGTGAACTAGTAAATGGCTACACCTTC

D gene: .
clone size: .
J gene: TRBJ2-2
V gene: TRBV25-1
CDR3 protein: CASSGRGTGELFF
CDR3 DNA: TGTGCCAGCAGTGGCCGGGGCACCGGGGAGCTGTTTTTT

D gene: TRBD2
clone size: few
J gene: TRBJ2-3
V gene: TRBV2
CDR3 protein: CASRRGWPHTDTQYF
CDR3 DNA: TGTGCCAGCAGGCGGGGGTGGCCCCACACAGATACGCAGTATTTT

D gene: TRBD1
clone size: .
J gene: TRBJ1-2
V gene: TRBV5-1
CDR3 protein: CASSSEVGQGNYGYTF
CDR3 DNA: TGCGCCAGCAGCTCGGAGGTCGGACAGGGGAACTATGGCTACACCTTC

D gene: .
clone size: .
J gene: TRBJ1-1
V gene: TRBV4-2
CDR3 protein: CASSLRTETMNTEAFF
CDR3 DNA: TGTGCCAGCAGCCTAAGGACAGAGACAATGAACACTGAAGCTTTCTTT

D gene: .
clone size: .
J gene: TRBJ1-2
V gene: TRBV2
CDR3 protein: CASSEGGLQGSF
CDR3 DNA: TGTGCCAGCAGTGAAGGGGGGTTACAGGGATCCTTC

D gene: TRBD1
clone size: .
J gene: TRBJ1-1
V gene: TRBV4-2
CDR3 protein: CASSQQQGAPEAFF
CDR3 DNA: TGTGCCAGCAGCCAACAACAGGGGGCCCCTGAAGCTTTCTTT

D gene: TRBD2
clone size: .
J gene: TRBJ2-1
V gene: TRBV5-4
CDR3 protein: CASSIGLAENNEQFF
CDR3 DNA: TGTGCCAGCAGCATTGGACTAGCGGAGAACAATGAGCAGTTCTTC

D gene: .
clone size: .
J gene: TRBJ2-3
V gene: TRBV19
CDR3 protein: CASSWSGGGGDTQYF
CDR3 DNA: TGTGCCAGTTCGTGGTCGGGGGGCGGCGGAGATACGCAGTATTTT

D gene: TRBD1
clone size: few
J gene: TRBJ2-7
V gene: TRBV2
CDR3 protein: CASNTGTAYEQYF
CDR3 DNA: TGTGCCAGCAATACAGGGACAGCCTACGAGCAGTACTTC

D gene: .
clone size: .
J gene: TRBJ1-1
V gene: TRBV11-2
CDR3 protein: CASSLSSNTEAFF
CDR3 DNA: TGTGCCAGCAGCTTATCGTCGAACACTGAAGCTTTCTTT

D gene: .
clone size: .
J gene: TRBJ2-3
V gene: TRBV21-1
CDR3 protein: CAPVGLSSTDTQYF
CDR3 DNA: TGTGCTCCTGTTGGCCTTTCTAGCACAGATACGCAGTATTTT

D gene: .
clone size: .
J gene: TRBJ1-5
V gene: TRBV24-1
CDR3 protein: CATSDPNSLRWHF
CDR3 DNA: TGTGCCACCAGTGACCCCAACTCCCTGAGATGGCATTTT

D gene: TRBD2
clone size: .
J gene: TRBJ2-3
V gene: TRBV20-1
CDR3 protein: CSASEREASTDTQYF
CDR3 DNA: TGCAGTGCTAGTGAGCGGGAGGCAAGCACAGATACGCAGTATTTT

D gene: .
clone size: .
J gene: TRBJ1-4
V gene: TRBV4-2
CDR3 protein: CASSRQGGSTNEKLFF
CDR3 DNA: TGTGCCAGCAGTCGGCAGGGAGGTTCAACTAATGAAAAACTGTTTTTT

D gene: .
clone size: .
J gene: TRBJ1-5
V gene: TRBV21-1
CDR3 protein: CASSKCRRVRGNQPQHF
CDR3 DNA: TGTGCCAGCAGCAAATGCCGCAGGGTCCGGGGCAATCAGCCCCAGCATTTT

D gene: .
clone size: once
J gene: TRBJ2-5
V gene: TRBV7-8
CDR3 protein: CASSLGLSMSLQETQYF
CDR3 DNA: TGTGCCAGCAGCTTAGGCTTATCCATGTCACTCCAAGAGACCCAGTACTTC

D gene: TRBD1
clone size: .
J gene: TRBJ1-2
V gene: TRBV25-1
CDR3 protein: CASSAAGTGNYGYTF
CDR3 DNA: TGTGCCAGCAGTGCAGCCGGGACAGGGAACTATGGCTACACCTTC

D gene: TRBD2
clone size: .
J gene: TRBJ2-1
V gene: TRBV19
CDR3 protein: CASSITASGIYNEQFF
CDR3 DNA: TGTGCCAGTAGTATCACGGCTAGCGGAATTTACAATGAGCAGTTCTTC

D gene: TRBD2
clone size: .
J gene: TRBJ2-2
V gene: TRBV19
CDR3 protein: CASTPGSGWYTGELFF
CDR3 DNA: TGTGCCAGTACTCCGGGTAGCGGGTGGTATACCGGGGAGCTGTTTTTT

D gene: TRBD2
clone size: .
J gene: TRBJ2-7
V gene: TRBV4-1
CDR3 protein: CASSQESLAGGPPIF
CDR3 DNA: TGCGCCAGCAGCCAAGAGTCCCTAGCGGGAGGGCCTCCGATCTTC

D gene: .
clone size: .
J gene: TRBJ1-1
V gene: TRBV7-2
CDR3 protein: CASSPSNTEAFF
CDR3 DNA: TGTGCCAGCAGCCCCTCGAACACTGAAGCTTTCTTT

D gene: TRBD1
clone size: once
J gene: TRBJ1-2
V gene: TRBV5-1
CDR3 protein: CASSLQGGRGYTF
CDR3 DNA: TGCGCCAGCAGCCTACAGGGGGGGAGAGGCTACACCTTC

D gene: TRBD2
clone size: .
J gene: TRBJ2-7
V gene: TRBV5-4
CDR3 protein: CASSSGLAGIYEQYF
CDR3 DNA: TGTGCCAGCAGCTCCGGACTAGCGGGAATCTACGAGCAGTACTTC

D gene: TRBD2
clone size: .
J gene: TRBJ2-2
V gene: TRBV9
CDR3 protein: CASSVGLAGGKNGELFF
CDR3 DNA: TGTGCCAGCAGCGTCGGACTAGCGGGAGGAAAGAACGGGGAGCTGTTTTTT

D gene: TRBD2
clone size: .
J gene: TRBJ2-3
V gene: TRBV4-2
CDR3 protein: CASSQGLAGESDTQYF
CDR3 DNA: TGTGCCAGCAGCCAAGGCCTGGCGGGGGAATCAGATACGCAGTATTTT

D gene: TRBD1
clone size: .
J gene: TRBJ1-4
V gene: TRBV5-1
CDR3 protein: CASSPRQGYNEKLFF
CDR3 DNA: TGCGCCAGCAGCCCAAGACAGGGCTATAATGAAAAACTGTTTTTT

D gene: TRBD1
clone size: few
J gene: TRBJ1-2
V gene: TRBV19
CDR3 protein: CASSIDPGTGTSLYGYTF
CDR3 DNA: TGTGCCAGTAGTATAGATCCCGGGACAGGGACGTCCCTCTATGGCTACACCTTC

D gene: .
clone size: .
J gene: TRBJ2-7
V gene: TRBV6-4
CDR3 protein: CASSDSPEDEQYF
CDR3 DNA: TGTGCCAGCAGTGACTCGCCAGAGGACGAGCAGTACTTC

D gene: TRBD2
clone size: .
J gene: TRBJ2-2
V gene: TRBV3-1/TRBV3-2
CDR3 protein: CASSLAGANTGELFF
CDR3 DNA: TGTGCCAGCAGCCTAGCGGGGGCGAACACCGGGGAGCTGTTTTTT

D gene: TRBD2
clone size: .
J gene: TRBJ2-7
V gene: TRBV4-3
CDR3 protein: CASSRERGRGEQYF
CDR3 DNA: TGCGCCAGCAGCAGGGAGCGGGGTAGGGGCGAGCAGTACTTC

D gene: .
clone size: .
J gene: TRBJ2-7
V gene: TRBV19
CDR3 protein: CASSMFWPPREKQYF
CDR3 DNA: TGTGCCAGTAGTATGTTCTGGCCCCCGCGGGAAAAGCAGTACTTC

D gene: .
clone size: .
J gene: TRBJ2-3
V gene: TRBV5-4
CDR3 protein: CASSLVLAGSTDTQYF
CDR3 DNA: TGTGCCAGCAGCTTGGTACTAGCTGGCAGCACAGATACGCAGTATTTT

D gene: .
clone size: once
J gene: TRBJ2-5
V gene: TRBV7-2
CDR3 protein: CASSLGVGRAQETQYF
CDR3 DNA: TGTGCCAGCAGCTTAGGGGTAGGCAGGGCTCAAGAGACCCAGTACTTC

D gene: .
clone size: .
J gene: TRBJ2-5
V gene: TRBV6-5
CDR3 protein: CASSYSTGYQETQYF
CDR3 DNA: TGTGCCAGCAGTTACTCAACAGGGTACCAAGAGACCCAGTACTTC

D gene: TRBD1
clone size: .
J gene: TRBJ1-3
V gene: TRBV25-1
CDR3 protein: CASSGPWTGLGNTIYF
CDR3 DNA: TGTGCCAGCAGTGGCCCCTGGACAGGACTAGGAAACACCATATATTTT

D gene: .
clone size: few
J gene: TRBJ1-6
V gene: TRBV7-9
CDR3 protein: CASSLGGGSPLHF
CDR3 DNA: TGTGCCAGCAGCTTAGGAGGAGGATCACCCCTCCACTTT

D gene: .
clone size: .
J gene: TRBJ2-5
V gene: TRBV12-3/TRBV12-4
CDR3 protein: CASSLSGEGAQYF
CDR3 DNA: TGTGCCAGCAGTTTGTCGGGGGAAGGGGCCCAGTACTTC

D gene: .
clone size: .
J gene: TRBJ1-1
V gene: TRBV19
CDR3 protein: CASGRGTEAFF
CDR3 DNA: TGTGCCAGTGGCAGGGGCACTGAAGCTTTCTTT